This T cell receptor beta chain appears in the sequencing data of a study of cytomegalovirus exposure and HLA in healthy donors. Study as a whole: Out of 150 million to 200 million T cells, an earlier analysis found some 120 million unique TCR beta sequences in total.

Primers included in the PCR were 60 Vbeta and 13 Jbeta primers. Clones were read by immunoSEQ multiplex PCR, and TCRdb kept only the in-frame ones, dropping some. The table has tens of thousands of clones, approximately 70% seen once. The study, taken as a whole, reports: Links to common viral pathogens appeared, in a later analysis, for several of the most significant clusters.

Turning to this clone: Antigen unknown.

Sequencing used PBMCs. The receptor was isolated from a woman aged 60-75 years in good health and CMV-seropositive.

The CDR3 loop reads CASSLSGAAATNEKLFF. CDR3 DNA: TGTGCCAGCAGCTTATCCGGAGCCGCCGCAACTAATGAAAAACTGTTTTTT. The chain couples TRBV7-2 to TRBJ1-4; D is unclear. The CDR3 is 17 amino acids. Germline V gene sequence: CDR1 SGHTA, CDR2 FQGNSA. V was cut by 2 bases and J by 0 bases, with 13 bases left in between.